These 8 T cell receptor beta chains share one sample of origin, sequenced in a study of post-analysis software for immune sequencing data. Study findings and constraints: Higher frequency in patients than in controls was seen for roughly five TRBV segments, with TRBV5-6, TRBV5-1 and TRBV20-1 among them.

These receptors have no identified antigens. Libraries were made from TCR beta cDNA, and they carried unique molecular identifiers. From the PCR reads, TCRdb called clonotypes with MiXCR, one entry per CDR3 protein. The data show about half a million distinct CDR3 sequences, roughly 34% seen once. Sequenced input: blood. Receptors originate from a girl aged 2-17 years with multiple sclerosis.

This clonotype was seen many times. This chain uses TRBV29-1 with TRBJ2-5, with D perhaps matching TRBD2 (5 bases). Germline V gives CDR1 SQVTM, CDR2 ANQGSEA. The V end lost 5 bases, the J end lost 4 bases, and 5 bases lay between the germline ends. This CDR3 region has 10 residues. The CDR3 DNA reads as TGCAGCGTTAGCGGAGAGACCCAGTACTTC. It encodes CSVSGETQYF.

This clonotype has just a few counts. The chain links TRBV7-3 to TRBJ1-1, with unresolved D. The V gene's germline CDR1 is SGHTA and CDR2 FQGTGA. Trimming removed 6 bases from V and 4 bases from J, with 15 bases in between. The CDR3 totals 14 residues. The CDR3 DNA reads TGTGCCAGCAGGCGGACGGCGGGGAGCACTGAAGCTTTCTTT. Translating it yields CASRRTAGSTEAFF. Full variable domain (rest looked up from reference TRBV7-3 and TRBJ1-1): GAGVSQTPSNKVTEKGKYVELRCDPISGHTALYWYRQSLGQGPEFLIYFQGTGAADDSGLPNDRFFAVRPEGSVSTLKIQRTERGDSAVYLCASRRTAGSTEAFFGQGTRLTVV.

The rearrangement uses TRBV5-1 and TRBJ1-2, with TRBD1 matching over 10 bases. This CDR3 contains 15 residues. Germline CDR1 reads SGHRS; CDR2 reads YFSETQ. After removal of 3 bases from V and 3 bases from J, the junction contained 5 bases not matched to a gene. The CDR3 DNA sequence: TGCGCCAGCAGCTCGTCCGGGACAGGGGACTATGGCTACACCTTC. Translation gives CASSSSGTGDYGYTF. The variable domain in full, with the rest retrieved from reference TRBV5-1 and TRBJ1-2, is KAGVTQTPRYLIKTRGQQVTLSCSPISGHRSVSWYQQTPGQGLQFLFEYFSETQRNKGNFPGRFSGRQFSNSRSEMNVSTLELGDSALYLCASSSSGTGDYGYTFGSGTRLTVV.

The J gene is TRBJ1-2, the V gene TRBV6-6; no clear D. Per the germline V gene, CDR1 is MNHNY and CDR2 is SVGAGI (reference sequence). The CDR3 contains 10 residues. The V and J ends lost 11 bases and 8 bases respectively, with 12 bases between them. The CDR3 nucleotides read TGTGCCGTCTCATCGGGGGGCTACACCTTC. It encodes CAVSSGGYTF.

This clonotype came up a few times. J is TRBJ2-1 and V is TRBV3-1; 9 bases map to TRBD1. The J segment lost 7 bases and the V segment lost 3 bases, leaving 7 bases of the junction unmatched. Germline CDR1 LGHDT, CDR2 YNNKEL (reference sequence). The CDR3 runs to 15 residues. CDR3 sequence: CASSQNRGRYNEQFF. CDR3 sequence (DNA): TGTGCCAGCAGCCAGAACAGGGGGCGGTATAATGAGCAGTTCTTC.

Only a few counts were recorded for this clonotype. This CDR3 is CASSSSRTHNYGYTF. The CDR3 nucleotides read TGTGCCAGCAGTTCATCCCGGACCCATAACTATGGCTACACCTTC. The chain employs TRBV6-2 or TRBV6-3 and TRBJ1-2; D remains ambiguous. Trimming pared 4 bases from V and 1 base from J, leaving 13 bases between. The CDR3 is 15 residues long. Germline V gene lookup returns CDR1 MNHEY and CDR2 SVGEGT.

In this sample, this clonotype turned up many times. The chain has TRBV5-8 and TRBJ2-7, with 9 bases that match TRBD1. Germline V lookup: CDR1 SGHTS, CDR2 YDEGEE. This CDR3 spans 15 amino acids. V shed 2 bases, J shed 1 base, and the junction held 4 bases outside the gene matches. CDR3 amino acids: CASSLPGQGSYEQYF. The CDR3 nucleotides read TGTGCCAGCAGCTTACCGGGACAGGGTTCCTACGAGCAGTACTTC.

CDR3 DNA sequence: TGTGCCATCAGGGACAGGGAGACAGATACGCAGTATTTT. This encodes CAIRDRETDTQYF. V and J are TRBV10-3 and TRBJ2-3, with 8 bases fitting TRBD1. CDR1 ENHRY and CDR2 SYGVKD come from the germline V gene. The CDR3 totals 13 residues. J lost 3 bases, V lost 6 bases, and 2 bases had no gene match.